The TCR beta chain under discussion was sequenced for a study of CD8+ T cells in alopecia areata. Study conclusions and caveats: While tofacitinib was given, many expanded lesional clones persisted in scalp and blood. Researchers report lesional scalp, most notably alopecia totalis/universalis, outstripped normal scalp in clonality.

Treatment of the sample: oral pan-JAK inhibitor, 5-10 mg twice daily. Peripheral blood and lesional scalp punch biopsies were taken from alopecia areata patients. The CDR3 has 13 residues. CDR1 GTSNPN and CDR2 SVGIG come from the germline V gene (reference sequence). Trimming took off 1 base at V and 1 base at J, with 7 bases between the two ends. Of note for this clone: The antigen remains undetermined. Distinct nucleotide sequences in the sample also encode this CDR3.

The sequencing template was cDNA reverse transcribed from extracted RNA. The assay was immunoSEQ multiplex PCR, and TCRdb's table has in-frame clones only and misses some. Altogether 210,000 or so clones are present, approximately 70% being singletons, with the ten largest covering approximately 1.2%. This sequence was found in a human donor with alopecia areata. The V and J genes are TRBV30 and TRBJ1-1; no clear D. The source was CD4+ T cells sorted from blood, collected at week 44, from a patient treated with tofacitinib. This chain's CDR3 is CAWSGQANTEAFF. Here the CDR3 DNA reads TGTGCCTGGAGTGGACAAGCGAACACTGAAGCTTTCTTT.